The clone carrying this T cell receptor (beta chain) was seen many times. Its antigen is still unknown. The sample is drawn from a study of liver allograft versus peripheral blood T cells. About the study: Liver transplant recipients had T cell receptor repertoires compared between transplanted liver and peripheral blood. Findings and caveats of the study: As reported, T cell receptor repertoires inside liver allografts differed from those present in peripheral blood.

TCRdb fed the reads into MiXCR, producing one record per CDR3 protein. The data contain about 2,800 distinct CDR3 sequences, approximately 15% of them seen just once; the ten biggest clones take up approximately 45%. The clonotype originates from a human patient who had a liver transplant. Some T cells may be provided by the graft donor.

The CDR3 reads CASKSLAVPPYGYTF. CDR3 DNA: TGTGCCAGCAAAAGCCTGGCAGTCCCCCCCTATGGCTACACCTTC. This chain links TRBV5-4 with TRBJ1-2; D not certain. The germline V gene has CDR1 SGHNT and CDR2 YYREEE (reference sequence). Between the trimmed V and J ends, which lost 6 bases and 4 bases, there was a span of 19 bases. The CDR3 has 15 residues.